These T cell receptor beta chains were read from a single sample in a study of cytomegalovirus exposure and HLA in healthy donors. Sequencing used immunoSEQ multiplex PCR; TCRdb keeps in-frame clones, though not all of them. The table shows 130,000 to 150,000 clones, with 79% occurring only once. The sequenced material came from PBMCs. The receptors shown here come from a woman between 35 and 50 years old in good health and CMV-seropositive. Each CDR3 is given with its conserved first and last residue. D genes are given only for firm matches. Size tells how often a clone was seen (once, few, many) or the class of an expanded clone, and some rows leave it out.

. TRBJ2-2 TRBV4-1 . CASSQSVTGELFF TGCGCCAGCAGCCAAAGCGTCACCGGGGAGCTGTTTTTT
. TRBJ1-2 TRBV6-4 . CASTYSGQGLGYTF TGTGCCAGCACTTACTCGGGACAAGGATTGGGCTACACCTTC
. TRBJ2-5 TRBV6-5 . CASAQGETQYF TGTGCCAGCGCCCAGGGGGAGACCCAGTACTTC
. TRBJ1-1 TRBV30 . CAWSRPDIRNTEAFF TGTGCCTGGAGTAGACCCGACATTAGGAACACTGAAGCTTTCTTT
. TRBJ2-2 TRBV9 . CASSVDPTVGELFF TGTGCCAGCAGCGTAGACCCGACAGTCGGGGAGCTGTTTTTT
. TRBJ2-1 TRBV18 . CASSTNRDEQFF TGTGCCAGCTCAACGAACAGGGATGAGCAGTTCTTC
TRBD1 TRBJ1-2 TRBV5-6 . CASSLDRGRGYTF TGTGCCAGCAGCTTGGACAGGGGGCGAGGCTACACCTTC
TRBD2 TRBJ2-1 TRBV19 . CASLSAGGPHNEQFF TGTGCCAGCCTCTCGGCGGGGGGGCCCCACAATGAGCAGTTCTTC
. TRBJ1-4 TRBV5-3 . CARSFLDSGEKLFF TGTGCCAGAAGCTTCTTGGACAGTGGTGAAAAACTGTTTTTT
TRBD1 TRBJ1-2 TRBV27 . CASSSLDRIYGYTF TGTGCCAGCAGTTCCCTGGACAGGATCTATGGCTACACCTTC
. TRBJ1-1 TRBV19 . CASSIDRGVTEAFF TGTGCCAGTAGTATAGATCGCGGGGTTACTGAAGCTTTCTTT
TRBD2 TRBJ2-7 TRBV11-3 . CASSLVAGEQYF TGTGCCAGCAGCTTAGTAGCGGGCGAGCAGTACTTC
TRBD1 TRBJ1-2 TRBV29-1 . CSVEGDRGRNYGYTF TGCAGCGTTGAAGGGGACAGGGGGCGCAACTATGGCTACACCTTC
. TRBJ1-1 TRBV4-2 . CASSQGRGLTEAFF TGTGCCAGCAGCCAAGGGCGAGGGCTAACTGAAGCTTTCTTT
. TRBJ1-6 TRBV9 . CASSVAPGLNSPLHF TGTGCCAGCAGCGTAGCTCCAGGGCTTAATTCACCCCTCCACTTT
TRBD2 TRBJ2-4 TRBV10-2 few CARAGGASKNIQYF TGCGCCAGAGCCGGGGGGGCATCCAAAAACATTCAGTACTTC
. TRBJ2-2 TRBV12-5 few CASGKIAGELFF TGTGCTAGTGGAAAGATAGCCGGGGAGCTGTTTTTT
. TRBJ2-1 TRBV6-5 once CASSDSNNEQFF TGTGCCAGCAGTGACAGCAACAATGAGCAGTTCTTC
. TRBJ1-2 TRBV19 . CASSPRQGGAGYTF TGTGCCAGTAGTCCTAGGCAGGGAGGAGCTGGCTACACCTTC
TRBD2 TRBJ2-3 TRBV2 . CAGSGGAYGTDTQYF TGTGCCGGTAGCGGGGGGGCCTATGGCACAGATACGCAGTATTTT
TRBD1 TRBJ2-5 TRBV9 once CASSGGAGQGQETQYF TGTGCCAGCAGCGGAGGTGCGGGACAGGGGCAAGAGACCCAGTACTTC
TRBD1 TRBJ1-2 TRBV10-3 . CAIRYSRAGGGLNGYTF TGTGCCATCAGGTATTCTAGGGCAGGGGGCGGTCTTAATGGCTACACCTTC
. TRBJ1-2 TRBV28 few CASSDEEIPYGYTF TGTGCCAGCAGTGACGAGGAGATCCCCTATGGCTACACCTTC
. TRBJ1-1 TRBV5-4 . CASKTGSGTEAFF TGTGCCAGCAAAACAGGGAGTGGGACTGAAGCTTTCTTT
. TRBJ1-1 TRBV5-1 . CASSLEAGNTEAFF TGCGCCAGCAGCTTGGAGGCAGGGAACACTGAAGCTTTCTTT
. TRBJ1-6 TRBV19 . CASSTSAQAWGSPLHF TGTGCCAGTAGTACCTCAGCACAGGCCTGGGGTTCACCCCTCCACTTT
TRBD2 TRBJ2-5 TRBV18 . CASSPLGGGMKETQYF TGTGCCAGCTCACCCCTAGGCGGGGGAATGAAAGAGACCCAGTACTTC
TRBD1 TRBJ1-5 TRBV6-1 . CASRPTGNNQPQHF TGTGCCAGCAGGCCGACAGGGAACAATCAGCCCCAGCATTTT
. TRBJ1-5 TRBV7-2 once CASSSLGGVGQPQHF TGTGCCAGCAGCTCGCTCGGCGGGGTGGGCCAGCCCCAGCATTTT
TRBD1 TRBJ2-2 TRBV11-2 . CASSLGKGAAGELFF TGTGCCAGCAGCTTAGGGAAGGGGGCAGCGGGGGAGCTGTTTTTT
TRBD1 TRBJ2-3 TRBV11-2 few CASSLSGTGYTDTQYF TGTGCCAGCAGCTTAAGTGGGACAGGCTACACAGATACGCAGTATTTT
. TRBJ2-1 TRBV7-2 . CASSGTPDRQFF TGTGCCAGCAGCGGGACACCCGATAGGCAGTTCTTC
TRBD1 TRBJ2-3 TRBV28 . CASSLLPPGQIADTQYF TGTGCCAGCAGTTTACTCCCCCCGGGACAGATAGCAGATACGCAGTATTTT
. TRBJ1-1 TRBV11-2 . CASSSPGGVAFF TGTGCCAGCAGCTCCCCCGGAGGGGTTGCTTTCTTT
. TRBJ2-5 TRBV4-2 . CASSQDVDERGSQYF TGTGCCAGCAGCCAAGATGTCGACGAACGGGGGTCCCAGTACTTC
. TRBJ1-4 TRBV30 few CAWSVYGARVF TGTGCCTGGAGTGTATATGGGGCCAGGGTCTTT
. TRBJ2-1 TRBV2 once CASTLRGQYNEQFF TGTGCCAGCACCTTAAGGGGACAATACAATGAGCAGTTCTTC
TRBD2 TRBJ2-7 TRBV2 . CASIPPAGDIEQYF TGTGCCAGCATCCCCCCAGCGGGGGATATCGAGCAGTACTTC
TRBD1 TRBJ1-1 TRBV6-5 once CASSWTGVMNTEAFF TGTGCCAGCAGTTGGACAGGGGTGATGAACACTGAAGCTTTCTTT
TRBD1 TRBJ2-5 TRBV9 . CASSHASTGGATQYF TGTGCCAGCAGCCACGCGTCAACAGGGGGTGCGACCCAGTACTTC
. TRBJ2-5 TRBV7-3 . CASSLTRGSQETQYF TGTGCCAGCAGCTTAACAAGGGGATCCCAAGAGACCCAGTACTTC
TRBD2 TRBJ2-7 TRBV27 . CASSLISAGGYEQYF TGTGCCAGCAGTTTAATTTCGGCGGGGGGGTACGAGCAGTACTTC
TRBD2 TRBJ2-3 TRBV2 . CASRARTSGGASDTQYF TGTGCCAGCAGGGCCCGGACTAGCGGGGGGGCATCAGATACGCAGTATTTT
TRBD1 TRBJ1-2 TRBV5-1 . CASSLVGQDNYGYTF TGCGCCAGCAGCTTGGTGGGACAGGATAACTATGGCTACACCTTC
TRBD1 TRBJ1-3 TRBV6-5 . CASRRGQGPGNTIYF TGTGCCAGCAGACGTGGACAGGGCCCTGGAAACACCATATATTTT
. TRBJ2-7 TRBV29-1 . CSVEDRVVYEQYF TGCAGCGTTGAAGACAGGGTTGTCTACGAGCAGTACTTC
. TRBJ1-4 TRBV5-1 . CASSRRTGDEKLFF TGCGCCAGCAGCCGTAGGACGGGGGATGAAAAACTGTTTTTT
. TRBJ1-1 TRBV11-3 . CASSSAGGTEAFF TGTGCCAGCAGCTCCGCGGGGGGAACTGAAGCTTTCTTT
. TRBJ1-1 TRBV29-1 . CSAGGPNTEAFF TGCAGTGCGGGGGGCCCGAACACTGAAGCTTTCTTT
. TRBJ2-3 TRBV4-1 . CASSQEGDYQSLKAQYF TGCGCCAGCAGCCAAGAGGGCGACTACCAAAGTTTGAAGGCGCAGTATTTT
. TRBJ1-1 TRBV5-5 . CASSYAEHTEAFF TGTGCCAGCAGCTACGCGGAGCACACTGAAGCTTTCTTT
. TRBJ2-7 TRBV10-1 . CASTGRYEQYF TGCGCCAGCACTGGGCGCTACGAGCAGTACTTC
TRBD1 TRBJ2-1 TRBV2 . CASSQDRGNGDEQFF TGTGCCAGCAGCCAGGACAGGGGGAATGGGGATGAGCAGTTCTTC
. TRBJ1-2 TRBV7-9 once CASSLEASTQAYGYTF TGTGCCAGCAGCTTAGAGGCGTCAACCCAGGCCTATGGCTACACCTTC
TRBD1 TRBJ2-7 TRBV7-2 . CASSSGQGAYEQYF TGTGCCAGCAGCTCTGGACAGGGGGCGTACGAGCAGTACTTC